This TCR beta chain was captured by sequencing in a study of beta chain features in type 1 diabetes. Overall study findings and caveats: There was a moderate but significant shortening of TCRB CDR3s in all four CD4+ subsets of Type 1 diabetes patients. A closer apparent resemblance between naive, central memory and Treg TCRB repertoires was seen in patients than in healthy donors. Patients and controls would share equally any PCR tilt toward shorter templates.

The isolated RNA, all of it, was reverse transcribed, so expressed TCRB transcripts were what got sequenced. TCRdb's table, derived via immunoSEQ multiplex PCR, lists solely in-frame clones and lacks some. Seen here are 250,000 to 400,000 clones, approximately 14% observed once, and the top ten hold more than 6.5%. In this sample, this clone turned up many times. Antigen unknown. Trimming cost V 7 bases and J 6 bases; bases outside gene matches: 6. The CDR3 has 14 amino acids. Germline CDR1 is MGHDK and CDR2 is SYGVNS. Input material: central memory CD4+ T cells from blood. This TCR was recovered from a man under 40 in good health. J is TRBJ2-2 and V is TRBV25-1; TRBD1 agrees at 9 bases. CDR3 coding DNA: TGTGCCAGCAACACAGGGGGCCTCCCCGGGGAGCTGTTTTTT. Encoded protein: CASNTGGLPGELFF. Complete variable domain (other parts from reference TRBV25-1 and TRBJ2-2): EADIYQTPRYLVIGTGKKITLECSQTMGHDKMYWYQQDPGMELHLIHYSYGVNSTEKGDLSSESTVSRIRTEHFPLTLESARPSHTSQYLCASNTGGLPGELFFGEGSRLTVL.